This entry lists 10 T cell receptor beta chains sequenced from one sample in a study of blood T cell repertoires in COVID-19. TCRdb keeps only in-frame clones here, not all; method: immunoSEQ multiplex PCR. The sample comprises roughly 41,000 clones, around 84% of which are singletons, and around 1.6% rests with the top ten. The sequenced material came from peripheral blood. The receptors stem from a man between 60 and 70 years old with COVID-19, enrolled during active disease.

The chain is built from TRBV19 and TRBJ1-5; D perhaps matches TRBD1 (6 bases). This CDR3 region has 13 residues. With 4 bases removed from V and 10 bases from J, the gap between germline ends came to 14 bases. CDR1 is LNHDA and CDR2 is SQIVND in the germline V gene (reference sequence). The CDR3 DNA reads TGTGCCAGTAGTACCCGGGACATGGGTCCCCAGCATTTT. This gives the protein CASSTRDMGPQHF.

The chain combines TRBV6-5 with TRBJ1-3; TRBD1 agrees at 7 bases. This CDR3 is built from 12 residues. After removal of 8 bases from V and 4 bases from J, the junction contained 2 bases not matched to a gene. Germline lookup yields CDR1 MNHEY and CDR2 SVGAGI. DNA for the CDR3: TGTGCCAGCGACAGGGCGGGAAACACCATATATTTT. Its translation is CASDRAGNTIYF.

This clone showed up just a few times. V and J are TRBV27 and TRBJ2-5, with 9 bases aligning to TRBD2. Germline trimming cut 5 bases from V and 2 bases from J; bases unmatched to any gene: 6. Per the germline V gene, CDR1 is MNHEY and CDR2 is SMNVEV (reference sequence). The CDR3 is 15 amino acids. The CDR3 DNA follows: TGTGCCAGCAGTCCAAGGGCGGGAGGGCAAGAGACCCAGTACTTC. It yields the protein CASSPRAGGQETQYF.

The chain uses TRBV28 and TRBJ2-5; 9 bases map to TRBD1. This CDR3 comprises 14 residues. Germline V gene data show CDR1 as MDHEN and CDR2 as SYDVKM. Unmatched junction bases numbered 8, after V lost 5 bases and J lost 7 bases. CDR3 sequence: CASSTTDRGATQYF. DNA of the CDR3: TGTGCCAGCAGTACTACGGACAGGGGAGCGACCCAGTACTTC.

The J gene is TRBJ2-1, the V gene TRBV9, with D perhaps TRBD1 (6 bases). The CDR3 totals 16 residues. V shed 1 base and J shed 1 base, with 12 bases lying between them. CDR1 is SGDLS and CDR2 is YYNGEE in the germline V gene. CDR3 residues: CASSVKQGMSYNEQFF. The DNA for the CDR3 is TGTGCCAGCAGCGTAAAGCAGGGGATGTCCTACAATGAGCAGTTCTTC.

CDR3 DNA: TGTGCCAGCAGCCAGACTAGCGGGAGGGCCACAGTCTACGAGCAGTACTTC. This encodes CASSQTSGRATVYEQYF. The chain uses TRBV28 and TRBJ2-7, with TRBD2 identical over 14 bases. V trimming: 6 bases; J trimming: 3 bases; junction bases outside the gene matches: 10. CDR1 and CDR2 (germline): MDHEN, SYDVKM. The CDR3 has 17 amino acids.

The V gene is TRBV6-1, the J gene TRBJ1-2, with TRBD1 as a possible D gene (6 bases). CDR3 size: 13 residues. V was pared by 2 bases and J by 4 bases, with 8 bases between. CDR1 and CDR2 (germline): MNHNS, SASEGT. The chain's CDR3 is CASSETGSYGYTF. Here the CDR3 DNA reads TGTGCCAGCAGTGAAACAGGGAGCTATGGCTACACCTTC.

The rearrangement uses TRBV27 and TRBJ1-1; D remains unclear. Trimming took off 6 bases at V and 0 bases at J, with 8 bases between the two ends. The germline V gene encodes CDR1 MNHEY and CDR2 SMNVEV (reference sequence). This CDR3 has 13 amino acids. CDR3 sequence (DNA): TGTGCCAGCAGAATGACTGTGAACACTGAAGCTTTCTTT. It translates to CASRMTVNTEAFF.

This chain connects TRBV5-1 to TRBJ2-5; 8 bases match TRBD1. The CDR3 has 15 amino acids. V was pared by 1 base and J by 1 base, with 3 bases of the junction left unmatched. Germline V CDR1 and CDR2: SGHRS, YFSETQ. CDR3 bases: TGCGCCAGCAGCTTGTGGGGACAGGCCCAAGAGACCCAGTACTTC. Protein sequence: CASSLWGQAQETQYF. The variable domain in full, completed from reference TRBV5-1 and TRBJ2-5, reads KAGVTQTPRYLIKTRGQQVTLSCSPISGHRSVSWYQQTPGQGLQFLFEYFSETQRNKGNFPGRFSGRQFSNSRSEMNVSTLELGDSALYLCASSLWGQAQETQYFGPGTRLLVL.

Here the CDR3 reads CASSLGLNSPLHF. CDR3 coding DNA: TGTGCCAGCAGCTTGGGCCTTAATTCACCCCTCCACTTT. The chain recombines TRBV7-2 with TRBJ1-6, with unresolved D. The V gene lost 3 bases and the J gene lost 6 bases, with 6 bases spanning the gap. The CDR3 totals 13 residues. From germline, CDR1 is SGHTA and CDR2 FQGNSA.